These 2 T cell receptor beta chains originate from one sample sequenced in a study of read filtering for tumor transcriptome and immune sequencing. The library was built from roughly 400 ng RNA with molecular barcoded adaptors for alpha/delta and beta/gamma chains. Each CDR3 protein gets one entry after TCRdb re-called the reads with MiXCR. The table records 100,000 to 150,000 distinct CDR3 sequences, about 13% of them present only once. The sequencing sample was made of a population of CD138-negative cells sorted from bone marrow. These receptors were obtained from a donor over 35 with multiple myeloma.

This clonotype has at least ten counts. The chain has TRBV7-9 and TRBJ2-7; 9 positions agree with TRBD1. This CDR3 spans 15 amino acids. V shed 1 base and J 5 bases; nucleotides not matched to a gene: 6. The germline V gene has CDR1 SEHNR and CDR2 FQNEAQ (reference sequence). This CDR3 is CASSLVGQGINEQYF. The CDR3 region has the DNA TGTGCCAGCAGCTTAGTGGGACAGGGCATCAACGAGCAGTACTTC.

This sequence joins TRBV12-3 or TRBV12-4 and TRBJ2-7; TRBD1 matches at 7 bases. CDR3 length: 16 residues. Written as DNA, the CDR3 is TGTGCTAGTGCCTCTGGGGACAGATGGGGAGACTACGAGCAGTACTTC. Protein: CASASGDRWGDYEQYF.